Sequencing of this T cell receptor beta chain was carried out in a study of T cell responses to AZD1222 COVID-19 vaccine. Regarding the study as a whole: Spike-specific TCR breadth and depth went up after people got two AZD1222 doses. At 160-218 and 743-854, vaccine-associated CD4 TCRs were dominant, and they spanned spike. Nearly half of spike-specific TCRs reportedly go after variant regions that carry no mutations.

As for this clone: Its antigen is undetermined.

Using immunoSEQ multiplex PCR, the repertoire was profiled, and TCRdb retains in-frame clones only, with some absent. Found here are about 69,000 clones, roughly 80% of them singletons; the top ten hold roughly an eighth. The ends lost 6 bases at V and 7 bases at J; junction bases unmatched: 13. This CDR3 contains 15 residues. CDR1 SNHLY and CDR2 FYNNEI come from the germline V gene. V usage is TRBV2 and J usage is TRBJ1-2; TRBD1 aligns across 8 bases. The material sequenced was peripheral blood, taken 28 days after the second AZD1222 dose. The TCR was taken from an adult who received the AZD1222 COVID-19 vaccine. CDR3 sequence: CASSKIQGAIIGYTF. The CDR3 nucleotides are TGTGCCAGCAGCAAAATTCAGGGGGCTATAATTGGCTACACCTTC.